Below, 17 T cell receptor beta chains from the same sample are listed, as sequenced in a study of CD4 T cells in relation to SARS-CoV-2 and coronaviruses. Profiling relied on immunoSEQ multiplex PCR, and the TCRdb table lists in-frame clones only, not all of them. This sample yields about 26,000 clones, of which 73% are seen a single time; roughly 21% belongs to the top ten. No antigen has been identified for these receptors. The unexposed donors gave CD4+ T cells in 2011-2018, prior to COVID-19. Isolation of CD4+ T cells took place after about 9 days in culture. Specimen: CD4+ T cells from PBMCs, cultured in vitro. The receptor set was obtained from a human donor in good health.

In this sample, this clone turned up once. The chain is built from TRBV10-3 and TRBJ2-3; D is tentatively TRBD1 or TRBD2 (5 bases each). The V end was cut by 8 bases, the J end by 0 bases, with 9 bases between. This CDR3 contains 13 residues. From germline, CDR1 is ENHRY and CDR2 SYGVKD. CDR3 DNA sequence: TGTGCCATCGGGGGACGGAGCACAGATACGCAGTATTTT. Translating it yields CAIGGRSTDTQYF.

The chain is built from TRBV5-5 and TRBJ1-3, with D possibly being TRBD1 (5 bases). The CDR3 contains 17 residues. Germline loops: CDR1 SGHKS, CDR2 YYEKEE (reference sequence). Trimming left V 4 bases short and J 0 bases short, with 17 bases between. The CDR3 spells CASSGGWGSHSGNTIYF. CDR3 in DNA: TGTGCCAGCAGCGGGGGGTGGGGCTCCCACTCTGGAAACACCATATATTTT.

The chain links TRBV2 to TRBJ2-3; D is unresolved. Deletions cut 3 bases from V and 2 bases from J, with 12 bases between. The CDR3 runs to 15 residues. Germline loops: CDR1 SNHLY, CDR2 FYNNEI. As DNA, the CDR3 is TGTGCCAGCAGTGATCGTGAGGTACTCACAGATACGCAGTATTTT. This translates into CASSDREVLTDTQYF.

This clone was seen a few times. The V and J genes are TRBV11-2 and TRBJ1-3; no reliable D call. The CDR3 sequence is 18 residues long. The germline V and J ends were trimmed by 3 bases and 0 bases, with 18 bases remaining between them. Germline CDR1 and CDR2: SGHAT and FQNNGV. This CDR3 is CASSLLAGRSSSGNTIYF. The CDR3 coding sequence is TGTGCCAGCAGCTTGCTAGCCGGCAGGTCCTCCTCTGGAAACACCATATATTTT.

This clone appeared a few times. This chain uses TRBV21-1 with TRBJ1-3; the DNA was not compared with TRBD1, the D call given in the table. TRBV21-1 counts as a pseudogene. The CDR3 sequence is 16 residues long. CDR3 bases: TGTGCCAGCAGCAAACAGTTAGCACAGGGGGGAAACACCATATATTTT. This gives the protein CASSKQLAQGGNTIYF.

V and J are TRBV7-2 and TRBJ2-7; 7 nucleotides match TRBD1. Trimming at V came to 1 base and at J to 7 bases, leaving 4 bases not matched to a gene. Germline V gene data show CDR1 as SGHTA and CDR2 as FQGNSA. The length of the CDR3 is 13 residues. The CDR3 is CASSLETGREQYF. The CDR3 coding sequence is TGTGCCAGCAGCTTAGAGACAGGGAGAGAGCAGTACTTC. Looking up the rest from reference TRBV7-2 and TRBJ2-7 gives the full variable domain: GAGVSQSPSNKVTEKGKDVELRCDPISGHTALYWYRQSLGQGLEFLIYFQGNSAPDKSGLPSDRFSAERTGGSVSTLTIQRTQQEDSAVYLCASSLETGREQYFGPGTRLTVT.

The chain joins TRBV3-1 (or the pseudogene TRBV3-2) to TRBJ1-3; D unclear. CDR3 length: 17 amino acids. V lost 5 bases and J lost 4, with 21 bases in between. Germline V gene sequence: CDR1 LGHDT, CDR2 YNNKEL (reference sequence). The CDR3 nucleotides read TGTGCCAGCAGCAAAGTAGGCCGAATGGAAATCGGAAACACCATATATTTT. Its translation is CASSKVGRMEIGNTIYF.

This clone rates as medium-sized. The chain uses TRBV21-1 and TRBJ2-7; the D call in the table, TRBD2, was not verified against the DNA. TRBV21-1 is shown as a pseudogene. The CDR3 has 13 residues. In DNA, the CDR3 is TGTGCCAGCAGCCCCGGGAGACCGAACGAGCAGTACTTC. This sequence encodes CASSPGRPNEQYF.

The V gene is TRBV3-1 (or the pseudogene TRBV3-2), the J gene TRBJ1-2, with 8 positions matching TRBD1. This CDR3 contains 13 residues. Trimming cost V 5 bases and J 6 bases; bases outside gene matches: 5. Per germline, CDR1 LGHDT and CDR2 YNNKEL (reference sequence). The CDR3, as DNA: TGTGCCAGCAGCAGAGACAGGGGCAATGGCTACACCTTC. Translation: CASSRDRGNGYTF.

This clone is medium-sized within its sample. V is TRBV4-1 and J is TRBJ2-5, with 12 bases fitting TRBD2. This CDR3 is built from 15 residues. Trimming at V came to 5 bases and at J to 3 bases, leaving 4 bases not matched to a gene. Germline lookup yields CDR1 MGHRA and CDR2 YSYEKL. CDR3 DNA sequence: TGCGCCAGCAGCACTCGACTAGCGGGAGAAGAGACCCAGTACTTC. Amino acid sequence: CASSTRLAGEETQYF.

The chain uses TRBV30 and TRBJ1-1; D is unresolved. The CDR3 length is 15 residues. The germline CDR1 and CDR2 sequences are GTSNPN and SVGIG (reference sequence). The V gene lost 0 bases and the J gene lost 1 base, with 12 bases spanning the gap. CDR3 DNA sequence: TGTGCCTGGAGTGTAGCTTTGGGGTGGAACACTGAAGCTTTCTTT. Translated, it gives CAWSVALGWNTEAFF.

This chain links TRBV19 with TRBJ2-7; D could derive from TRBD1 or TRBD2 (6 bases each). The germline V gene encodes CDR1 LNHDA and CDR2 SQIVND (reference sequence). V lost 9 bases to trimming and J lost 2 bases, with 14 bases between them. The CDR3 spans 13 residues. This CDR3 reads CASKGGKTYEQYF. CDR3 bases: TGTGCCAGCAAAGGGGGGAAAACCTACGAGCAGTACTTC.

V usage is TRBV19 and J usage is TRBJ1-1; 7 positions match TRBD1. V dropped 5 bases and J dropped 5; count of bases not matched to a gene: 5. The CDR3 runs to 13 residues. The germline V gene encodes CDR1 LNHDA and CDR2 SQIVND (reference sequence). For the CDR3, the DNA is TGTGCCAGTAGTTTCTACAGGGGAACTGAAGCTTTCTTT. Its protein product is CASSFYRGTEAFF.

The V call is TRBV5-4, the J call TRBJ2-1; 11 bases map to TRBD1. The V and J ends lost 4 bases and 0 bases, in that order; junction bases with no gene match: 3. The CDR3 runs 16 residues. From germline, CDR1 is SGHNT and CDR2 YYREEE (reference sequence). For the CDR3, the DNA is TGTGCCAGCAGCGAAGGACAGGGGGCCTCCTACAATGAGCAGTTCTTC. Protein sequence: CASSEGQGASYNEQFF.

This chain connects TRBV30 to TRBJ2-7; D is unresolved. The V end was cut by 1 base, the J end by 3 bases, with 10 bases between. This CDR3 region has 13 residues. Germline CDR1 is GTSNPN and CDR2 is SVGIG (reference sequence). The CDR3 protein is CAWSANRIYEQYF. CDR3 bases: TGTGCCTGGAGTGCGAATAGGATCTACGAGCAGTACTTC.

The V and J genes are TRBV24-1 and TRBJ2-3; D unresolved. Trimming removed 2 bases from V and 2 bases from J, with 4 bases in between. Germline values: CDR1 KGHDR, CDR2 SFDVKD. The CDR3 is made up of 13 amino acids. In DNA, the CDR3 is TGTGCCACCAGTGATTCAATCACAGATACGCAGTATTTT. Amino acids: CATSDSITDTQYF.

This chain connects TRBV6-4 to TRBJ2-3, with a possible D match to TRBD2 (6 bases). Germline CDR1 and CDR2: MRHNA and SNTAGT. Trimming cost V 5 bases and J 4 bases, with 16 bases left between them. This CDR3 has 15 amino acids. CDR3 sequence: CASSTSGQYADTQYF. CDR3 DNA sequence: TGTGCCAGCAGTACGAGCGGGCAATACGCAGATACGCAGTATTTT.